This TCR beta chain stems from a study of blood T cell repertoires in COVID-19. On the study more broadly: The study drew acute and convalescent COVID-19 samples from the United States, Italy and Spain. Sources were T cells, B-cell-depleted T cells, or PBMCs; the material itself was cDNA or gDNA.

The CDR3 consists of 14 residues. Germline assignment: CDR1 SGHTA and CDR2 FQGNSA. Losses at the gene ends were 3 bases for V and 4 bases for J; bases not matched to a gene: 3. In the authors' workflow: Estimated nucleated cell counts came from reference gene primer amplification. TCRdb's table, derived via immunoSEQ multiplex PCR, lists solely in-frame clones and lacks some. V and J calls and clone size are as listed in that table; D and trimming were resolved from the DNA. The sample holds about 140,000 clones, roughly 85% seen once. This clonotype was sampled from a man aged 50 or older with acute or convalescent COVID-19. The sample comprised peripheral blood. This chain uses TRBV7-2 with TRBJ1-2, with 9 bases lining up with TRBD1. The CDR3 DNA reads as TGTGCCAGCAGCTTTACGACAGGGGGCTATGGCTACACCTTC. This sequence encodes CASSFTTGGYGYTF.